This T cell receptor beta chain was recovered during a study of blood T cell repertoires in COVID-19. Clones were read by immunoSEQ multiplex PCR, and TCRdb kept only the in-frame ones, dropping some. The table lists 300,000 or so clones, 90% of them singletons. The CDR3 length is 13 residues. Per the germline V gene, CDR1 is SQVTM and CDR2 is ANQGSEA. V was clipped by 6 bases and J by 4 bases; unmatched bases: 8. The sample consisted of PBMCs or T cells enriched from blood (not recorded which). This TCR was recovered from a woman aged 25 to 39 who had recovered from COVID-19. The chain joins TRBV29-1 to TRBJ2-7; TRBD2 agrees at 8 bases. The CDR3 loop reads CSVLVSGTYEQYF. In DNA, the CDR3 is TGCAGCGTCCTCGTTAGCGGGACTTACGAGCAGTACTTC.